This record looks at one T cell receptor (beta chain) sequence and its context. This receptor's antigen is unknown. No much larger clone is present one base from it, and per-base qualities are unavailable. Each donor gave one peripheral blood draw, roughly 0.12 L on average, collected into heparinised tubes. A BD FACSAria II and a panel including CD45RO, CCR7, CD25, CD127, CD95 and CD27 were used to sort naive, central memory, regulatory and stem cell-like memory CD4+ T cells. Every sorted population had a purity above 98%. PBMCs were separated immediately by Lymphoprep density gradient centrifugation and were stained directly, without being cultured. So that batch effects would be minimized, each experiment stained and sorted samples in pairs, pairing one healthy donor with one patient. The sample belongs to a study of beta chain features in type 1 diabetes listed by TCRdb under 2018. The study in broad terms: No differences in mean age, gender distribution, total cell number or subset yield were found between patients and healthy donors. A total of 107,917,701 sorted cells were examined across all samples, and RNA yield correlated strongly with the number of cells per subset. The study compared the TCRB repertoires of sorted circulating CD4+ T cell subsets in recently diagnosed type 1 diabetes patients with those in matched healthy donors. Naive and central memory subsets were obtained from all 30 or so donors, but regulatory and stem cell-like memory subsets were isolated from only 8 patients and about 8 healthy donors.

The CDR3 goes from the cysteine to the phenylalanine over 14 residues. Only the CDR3 region is kept as DNA, spanning 42 bases read in frame from base 1. On the study overall, not on this receptor specifically: Because cDNA was sequenced instead of genomic DNA, highly expressing activated cells could be over-represented, though the groups showed no difference in activation or CD3 levels. Because small numbers of individuals were included in the HLA sub-analyses, any influence of HLA type on TCRB rearrangement was left unresolved. Fewer insertions and more nucleotide deletions at VDJ recombination sites were observed in patients with type 1 diabetes, implying thymic rearrangement abnormalities. Naive, central memory and regulatory TCRB repertoires appeared to be more similar among patients than among healthy donors. PCR may preferentially amplify shorter templates, but because patient and control samples were amplified and corrected together, any resulting skew would affect both groups equally. In all four CD4+ subsets, TCRB CDR3 length was moderately but significantly shorter in type 1 diabetes patients.

The High Capacity cDNA Reverse Transcription Kit was used to reverse transcribe all of the isolated RNA, meaning that expressed TCRB transcripts were what got sequenced. Naive, central memory and regulatory T cell samples underwent deep immunoSEQ sequencing, averaging around 4 million total reads per sample. Sorted cells were lysed in RLT buffer, and RNA was extracted using DNase-treated RNeasy Micro or Mini kits according to cell number. Each cell subset was processed separately to prevent cross-contamination, with patient and healthy donor samples processed together. The immunoSEQ multiplex PCR was used to amplify TCRB sequences from cDNA, yielding 87-bp fragments that span the CDR3 region. Sequencing of the amplicons was done on the Illumina HiSeq platform. Per the authors' processing: Synthetic template baselines were used to correct PCR bias computationally, reads within Hamming distance 2 were collapsed, and singletons that could not be merged were discarded. Reads were aligned against IMGT to assign V, D and J genes, CDR3 length and insertions or deletions at six rearrangement sites. Clonotype counts were normalized to sorted cell number within each subset before computing true diversity and Gini coefficients with the tcR R package. The overlap coefficient, calculated on TCRB nucleotide sequences, was used to quantify repertoire sharing. As a proxy for the pre-selection repertoire, out-of-frame TCRB sequences from naive cells were analyzed. What TCRdb holds here is the immuneACCESS table cut down to in-frame rearrangements. Part of the clones is not present; checked against another copy, under half of the missing clones reflect an unresolved V gene, and the others are unexplained. D and trimming were read from the DNA, whereas the V and J calls and clone size are those reported in that table. The sample table shows over 500,000 clones, and about 16% are seen once. Jointly, the top ten make up 0.07% to 0.095% of the sample.

The sequence derives from a man between 18 and 29 years old in good health. The chain is encoded by TRBV21-1 joined to TRBJ1-2; the D call TRBD1 from the table was never checked on the DNA. TRBV21-1 is termed a pseudogene. Sequencing input: naive CD4+ T cells from blood. Reading the label with the study, this specimen's cell subset or site is: true naive CD4+ T cells. The DNA reads TGTGCCAGCAGCAAAGTTGGACAGGGCTATGGCTACACCTTC. Its protein product is CASSKVGQGYGYTF.